This is a list of T cell receptor beta chains from one sample in a study of blood T cell repertoires in COVID-19. This table comes from immunoSEQ multiplex PCR, and its TCRdb copy is limited to in-frame clones, with some not included. The table records about 320,000 clones, around four fifths of them present only once. The sample consisted of peripheral blood. Receptors were obtained from a woman between 50 and 59 years old with acute or convalescent COVID-19. CDR3s include the opening cysteine and the closing phenylalanine or tryptophan. A D gene is named only where the DNA matches it firmly. Clone size is given for some rows only: seen once, a few or many times, or a class if the clone is expanded.

v_call	d_call	j_call	clone_size	cdr3_nt	cdr3_aa
TRBV18	TRBD1	TRBJ1-2	-	TGTGCCAGCTCACCAAGGACAGGGTATGGCTACACCTTC	CASSPRTGYGYTF
TRBV7-2	TRBD2	TRBJ2-7	-	TGTGCCAGCAGCTCCCGGACTAGCGGGTCCTCCTACGAGCAGTACTTC	CASSSRTSGSSYEQYF
TRBV7-2	TRBD1	TRBJ2-3	-	TGTGCCAGCACCCTCAGGGGGCGGGCAGATACGCAGTATTTT	CASTLRGRADTQYF
TRBV11-3	TRBD2	TRBJ2-3	-	TGTGCCAGCAGCCTCGGACTAGCGGGGAGCACAGATACGCAGTATTTT	CASSLGLAGSTDTQYF
TRBV5-1	-	TRBJ2-5	-	TGCGCCAGCAGCTTGGGGCGGCAAGAGACCCAGTACTTC	CASSLGRQETQYF
TRBV6-5	TRBD1	TRBJ1-2	-	TGTGCCAGCAGTAGGGACAGATCCTATGGCTACACCTTC	CASSRDRSYGYTF
TRBV7-2	TRBD2	TRBJ2-1	-	TGTGCCAGCAGCTTGGGAGCGGGGAGGTACAATGAGCAGTTCTTC	CASSLGAGRYNEQFF
TRBV18	TRBD1	TRBJ1-1	-	TGTGCCAGCTCACCAATACAGGGGAAAGAAGCTTTCTTT	CASSPIQGKEAFF
TRBV20-1	TRBD1	TRBJ1-1	-	TGCAGTGCTAGTCCGGACAGGGGGGTCACTGAAGCTTTCTTT	CSASPDRGVTEAFF
TRBV28	-	TRBJ1-5	-	TGTGCCAGCAGTTTGCAGGATGAACAGCCCCAGCATTTT	CASSLQDEQPQHF
TRBV21-1	-	TRBJ1-5	-	TGTGCCAGCAGCAAAGCGCTTTACAGGGGGCGCATATCACTGTGTAGCAATCAGCCCCAGCATTTT	CASSKALYRGRISLCSNQPQHF
TRBV14	-	TRBJ2-1	-	TGTGCCAGCAGCCAAGTAACTGGGGGACTTTTCAATGAGCAGTTCTTC	CASSQVTGGLFNEQFF
TRBV5-4	-	TRBJ1-1	-	TGTGCCAGCAGCTACCCATCGTCGAGTAACACTGAAGCTTTCTTT	CASSYPSSSNTEAFF
TRBV7-2	TRBD1	TRBJ1-1	-	TGTGCCAGCAGCCAACAGGGGTCCAACACTGAAGCTTTCTTT	CASSQQGSNTEAFF
TRBV10-2	TRBD1	TRBJ1-4	few	TGCGCCAGCAGTGAGTTGACCACAGGGGGAAAACTGTTTTTT	CASSELTTGGKLFF
TRBV18	-	TRBJ2-3	-	TGTGCCAGCTCTCCCCCGCTGAGTACGCAGTATTTT	CASSPPLSTQYF
TRBV5-4	TRBD2	TRBJ2-3	-	TGTGCCAGCAGCTTGGCGTCTAGCGGGGGGGCCACAGATACGCAGTATTTT	CASSLASSGGATDTQYF
TRBV6-5	-	TRBJ1-6	-	TGTGCCAGCAGTCGACAGCTTAATTCACCCCTCCACTTT	CASSRQLNSPLHF
TRBV24-1	-	TRBJ2-1	once	TGTGCCACCAGTGGCAGGGGATTCGATGAGCAGTTCTTC	CATSGRGFDEQFF
TRBV2	TRBD1	TRBJ2-2	few	TGTGCCAGCAGTAAGACAGGGCCCGGGGAGCTGTTTTTT	CASSKTGPGELFF
TRBV6-5	-	TRBJ1-2	-	TGTGCCAGCAGATCTGACATTGATCATGGCTACACCTTC	CASRSDIDHGYTF
TRBV5-1	-	TRBJ1-2	-	TGCGCCAGCAGCAAAGACAGCACTAACTATGGCTACACCTTC	CASSKDSTNYGYTF
TRBV6-1	-	TRBJ2-1	-	TGTGCCAGCAGTGAATTAGGGTGGGGCCCGGATTACAATGAGCAGTTCTTC	CASSELGWGPDYNEQFF
TRBV7-2	TRBD1	TRBJ2-5	-	TGTGCCAGCAGCTCGGACAGGGGACAAGAGACCCAGTACTTC	CASSSDRGQETQYF
TRBV4-1	TRBD1	TRBJ1-4	-	TGCGCCAGCAGGGAGGGACAGGGAAATGAAAAACTGTTTTTT	CASREGQGNEKLFF
TRBV6-5	-	TRBJ1-2	-	TGTGCCAGCAGTATGAGATTGGACAGCTATGGCTACACCTTC	CASSMRLDSYGYTF
TRBV29-1	-	TRBJ1-3	-	TGCAGCGTTGCTAGGAGTGGAAACACCATATATTTT	CSVARSGNTIYF
TRBV7-2	TRBD1	TRBJ1-4	-	TGTGCCAGCAGCTTAGGGGGGACAGGGCGGAATGAAAAACTGTTTTTT	CASSLGGTGRNEKLFF
TRBV14	TRBD2	TRBJ2-3	few	TGTGCCAGCAGCCCGGGACTAGCGGGGTGGGATACGCAGTATTTT	CASSPGLAGWDTQYF
TRBV3-1/TRBV3-2	-	TRBJ2-1	-	TGTGCCAGCAGGCAACTAGGAACCAATGAGCAGTTCTTC	CASRQLGTNEQFF
TRBV2	TRBD1	TRBJ1-1	-	TGTGCCAGCAGTGAAGAGGGGGCAAGTACTGAAGCTTTCTTT	CASSEEGASTEAFF
TRBV23-1	-	TRBJ2-1	-	TGCGCCAGCAGTCAATCTCCGGGAATCACCTACAATGAGCAGTTCTTC	CASSQSPGITYNEQFF
TRBV6-2/TRBV6-3	-	TRBJ2-7	-	TGTGCCAGCAGTTACTCGGGCAGCTCTTCTACCTACGAGCAGTACTTC	CASSYSGSSSTYEQYF
TRBV18	-	TRBJ2-1	-	TGTGCCAGCTCACCGCGCAGGGACACCGCGTTCTTC	CASSPRRDTAFF
TRBV5-4	TRBD2	TRBJ2-2	-	TGTGCCAGCAGCTTGGAGGGACTACCGAACACCGGGGAGCTGTTTTTT	CASSLEGLPNTGELFF
TRBV30	-	TRBJ2-5	-	TGTGCCTGGAGTATAAACACTAGAGAGACCCAGTACTTC	CAWSINTRETQYF
TRBV2	-	TRBJ1-4	-	TGTGCCAGCAGTGAGCAGACGGGGGCTAATGAAAAACTGTTTTTT	CASSEQTGANEKLFF
TRBV28	-	TRBJ1-2	-	TGTGCCAGCAGTTCTGCAGGGTCAGGCTATGGCTACACCTTC	CASSSAGSGYGYTF
TRBV30	TRBD2	TRBJ2-5	-	TGTGCCTGGAGTAGGGGGACTAGCGGGGAGACCCAGTACTTC	CAWSRGTSGETQYF
TRBV9	TRBD1	TRBJ1-5	-	TGTGCCAGCAGCATAGGACAGGGAGGTAATCAGCCCCAGCATTTT	CASSIGQGGNQPQHF
TRBV6-5	-	TRBJ1-2	-	TGTGCCAGCAGACCCCCGGGTCTTTCGGACTATGGCTACACCTTC	CASRPPGLSDYGYTF
TRBV15	-	TRBJ1-4	-	TGTGCCACCAGTGGCAGCGCTAATGAAAAACTGTTTTTT	CATSGSANEKLFF
TRBV3-1/TRBV3-2	TRBD2	TRBJ2-5	-	TGTGCCAGCAGCCAAGATGGGCTAGCGGGGCGGGAGACCCAGTACTTC	CASSQDGLAGRETQYF
TRBV18	TRBD1	TRBJ1-1	-	TGTGCCAGCTCTCCCGGACAGGGCATGGTGAACACTGAAGCTTTCTTT	CASSPGQGMVNTEAFF
TRBV3-1/TRBV3-2	-	TRBJ1-2	-	TGTGCCAGCAGCCAAGATTGGGCCGGCCTCTATGGCTACACCTTC	CASSQDWAGLYGYTF
TRBV19	TRBD2	TRBJ2-1	-	TGTGCCAGTAGTATAAGACTAGCGGGGGGCCCTCTATACAATGAGCAGTTCTTC	CASSIRLAGGPLYNEQFF
TRBV24-1	-	TRBJ2-3	-	TGTGCCACCAGTGATACCCGACTGAAGCCGGGTGAGGATACGCAGTATTTT	CATSDTRLKPGEDTQYF
TRBV5-4	TRBD1	TRBJ1-3	few	TGTGCCAGCAGCGTTTCCGGGACAGGGGGTTTCTCTGGAAACACCATATATTTT	CASSVSGTGGFSGNTIYF
TRBV5-1	-	TRBJ2-2	-	TGCGCCAGCAGCTTGGCCATCGGGTCCCCGAGCACCGGGGAGCTGTTTTTT	CASSLAIGSPSTGELFF
TRBV4-3	TRBD2	TRBJ2-7	-	TGCGCCAGCAGCCGGTCTAGCGGCCCCTCCTACGAGCAGTACTTC	CASSRSSGPSYEQYF
TRBV7-2	-	TRBJ2-7	-	TGTGCCAGCAGCTTAGCGCAGGGGCTGGGAAGGGACTACGAGCAGTACTTC	CASSLAQGLGRDYEQYF
TRBV28	-	TRBJ1-2	-	TGTGCCACACAGGCGAACTATGGCTACACCTTC	CATQANYGYTF
TRBV5-5	TRBD1	TRBJ1-4	-	TGTGCCAGCAGCTTGGAGCCGACAGGGAAGGGAAAACTGTTTTTT	CASSLEPTGKGKLFF
TRBV19	-	TRBJ1-2	-	TGTGCCAGTAGTCTCGGGGAGGATGGCTACACCTTC	CASSLGEDGYTF
TRBV7-2	TRBD1	TRBJ1-5	few	TGTGCCAGCAGCTTGACAGGGGCTATCAATCAGCCCCAGCATTTT	CASSLTGAINQPQHF
TRBV21-1	-	TRBJ1-1	few	TGTGCCGCCAAAGTAGGGGATCGCTTGATGAACACTGAAGCTTTCTTT	CAAKVGDRLMNTEAFF